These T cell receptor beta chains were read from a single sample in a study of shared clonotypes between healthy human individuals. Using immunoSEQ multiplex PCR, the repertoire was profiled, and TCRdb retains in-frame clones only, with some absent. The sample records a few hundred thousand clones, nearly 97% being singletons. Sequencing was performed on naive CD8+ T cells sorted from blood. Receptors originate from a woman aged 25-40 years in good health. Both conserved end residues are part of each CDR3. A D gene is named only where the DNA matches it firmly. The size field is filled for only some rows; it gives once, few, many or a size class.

CDR3: CASSLTRNEKLFF
DNA: TGCGCCAGCAGCCTGACCAGAAATGAAAAACTGTTTTTT
D: -
V: TRBV4-1
size: few
J: TRBJ1-4

CDR3: CASSSGGAEQYF
DNA: TGTGCCAGCAGCAGCGGGGGTGCAGAGCAGTACTTC
D: TRBD2
V: TRBV9
size: -
J: TRBJ2-7

CDR3: CASSLWPNQPQHF
DNA: TGTGCCAGCAGTTTATGGCCCAATCAGCCCCAGCATTTT
D: -
V: TRBV27
size: -
J: TRBJ1-5

CDR3: CASSFQDTYNEQFF
DNA: TGTGCCAGCAGTTTCCAGGACACCTACAATGAGCAGTTCTTC
D: -
V: TRBV27
size: once
J: TRBJ2-1

CDR3: CASSQHADEQYF
DNA: TGTGCCAGCAGCCAACACGCGGACGAGCAGTACTTC
D: -
V: TRBV4-2
size: -
J: TRBJ2-7

CDR3: CASNPAGPSYNEQFF
DNA: TGTGCCAGTAACCCAGCGGGACCGTCCTACAATGAGCAGTTCTTC
D: TRBD2
V: TRBV19
size: -
J: TRBJ2-1

CDR3: CASSGRSGFSYEQYF
DNA: TGTGCCAGCAGCGGACGTAGCGGATTCTCCTACGAGCAGTACTTC
D: -
V: TRBV9
size: -
J: TRBJ2-7

CDR3: CATSRDRGNYGYTF
DNA: TGTGCCACCAGCAGAGACCGGGGAAACTATGGCTACACCTTC
D: -
V: TRBV15
size: -
J: TRBJ1-2

CDR3: CASSSDGGLVEKLFF
DNA: TGTGCCAGCAGCTCTGATGGGGGGCTCGTTGAAAAACTGTTTTTT
D: -
V: TRBV5-4
size: -
J: TRBJ1-4

CDR3: CSAGSGEQYF
DNA: TGCAGTGCGGGATCCGGGGAGCAGTACTTC
D: -
V: TRBV20-1
size: -
J: TRBJ2-7

CDR3: CASSPYRVHYEQYF
DNA: TGTGCCAGCTCACCATACAGGGTACACTACGAGCAGTACTTC
D: -
V: TRBV18
size: -
J: TRBJ2-7

CDR3: CASSDRAGERKETQYF
DNA: TGTGCCAGCAGTGACCGGGCAGGGGAGCGAAAAGAGACCCAGTACTTC
D: -
V: TRBV2
size: -
J: TRBJ2-5

CDR3: CASNLAGTTDTQYF
DNA: TGTGCCAGCAACCTAGCGGGCACCACAGATACGCAGTATTTT
D: TRBD2
V: TRBV5-6
size: -
J: TRBJ2-3

CDR3: CASKRTVTSEQYF
DNA: TGCGCCAGCAAAAGGACAGTCACGAGCGAGCAGTACTTC
D: -
V: TRBV4-1
size: -
J: TRBJ2-7

CDR3: CASSQDNRGTYGYTF
DNA: TGTGCCAGCAGCCAAGATAACAGGGGGACCTATGGCTACACCTTC
D: TRBD1
V: TRBV14
size: -
J: TRBJ1-2

CDR3: CASSYSKATDTQYF
DNA: TGTGCCAGCAGTTACTCGAAGGCCACAGATACGCAGTATTTT
D: -
V: TRBV6-8
size: -
J: TRBJ2-3

CDR3: CASSWWGTYEQFF
DNA: TGTGCCAGCAGCTGGTGGGGGACTTATGAGCAGTTCTTC
D: -
V: TRBV5-5
size: -
J: TRBJ2-1

CDR3: CASSISGSSYEQYF
DNA: TGTGCCAGTAGTATTAGCGGTAGCTCCTACGAGCAGTACTTC
D: -
V: TRBV19
size: -
J: TRBJ2-7

CDR3: CASSSVGEAVSYEQYF
DNA: TGTGCCAGCAGTTCAGTAGGGGAAGCCGTGAGCTACGAGCAGTACTTC
D: -
V: TRBV28
size: -
J: TRBJ2-7

CDR3: CASSYRGYEQYF
DNA: TGTGCCAGCAGTTACAGGGGCTACGAGCAGTACTTC
D: TRBD1
V: TRBV28
size: -
J: TRBJ2-7

CDR3: CASSTPRQGGEKLFF
DNA: TGTGCCAGTAGTACCCCGAGACAGGGGGGAGAAAAACTGTTTTTT
D: TRBD1
V: TRBV19
size: few
J: TRBJ1-4

CDR3: CASSGTSGNTGELFF
DNA: TGTGCCAGCAGCGGGACTAGCGGGAACACCGGGGAGCTGTTTTTT
D: TRBD2
V: TRBV28
size: -
J: TRBJ2-2

CDR3: CAWSVWGPTEAFF
DNA: TGTGCCTGGAGTGTTTGGGGGCCCACTGAAGCTTTCTTT
D: -
V: TRBV30
size: -
J: TRBJ1-1

CDR3: CASSLEGGYTF
DNA: TGTGCCAGCAGCTTAGAGGGGGGCTACACCTTC
D: -
V: TRBV7-9
size: -
J: TRBJ1-2

CDR3: CASTRDSSETQYF
DNA: TGTGCCAGCACCCGGGACTCGTCGGAGACCCAGTACTTC
D: -
V: TRBV28
size: -
J: TRBJ2-5

CDR3: CASSFPGTTPDYGYTF
DNA: TGTGCCAGCAGCTTTCCCGGGACAACCCCCGACTATGGCTACACCTTC
D: -
V: TRBV5-4
size: -
J: TRBJ1-2

CDR3: CASSRAGGPLNEQFF
DNA: TGTGCCAGCAGCAGAGCGGGAGGGCCTCTCAATGAGCAGTTCTTC
D: TRBD2
V: TRBV7-3
size: -
J: TRBJ2-1

CDR3: CASSEGQGLTYEQYF
DNA: TGTGCCAGCAGTGAAGGACAGGGGCTAACCTACGAGCAGTACTTC
D: TRBD1
V: TRBV6-1
size: -
J: TRBJ2-7

CDR3: CASVSGGNTIYF
DNA: TGTGCCAGCGTCTCCGGTGGAAACACCATATATTTT
D: -
V: TRBV6-5
size: -
J: TRBJ1-3

CDR3: CASSEWAGTAKNIQYF
DNA: TGTGCCAGCAGTGAATGGGCAGGAACTGCCAAAAACATTCAGTACTTC
D: -
V: TRBV6-1
size: -
J: TRBJ2-4

CDR3: CASSLSDTAENEQYF
DNA: TGTGCCAGCAGCTTGTCTGATACAGCCGAAAACGAGCAGTACTTC
D: -
V: TRBV5-4
size: -
J: TRBJ2-7

CDR3: CASSFGTSGSDEQFF
DNA: TGTGCCAGCAGCTTTGGGACTAGCGGGAGTGATGAGCAGTTCTTC
D: TRBD2
V: TRBV11-3
size: -
J: TRBJ2-1

CDR3: CSVVGVGSYNEQFF
DNA: TGCAGCGTTGTGGGAGTGGGCTCCTACAATGAGCAGTTCTTC
D: -
V: TRBV29-1
size: -
J: TRBJ2-1

CDR3: CARATRYVIQFF
DNA: TGTGCCAGGGCGACAAGGTATGTGATTCAGTTCTTC
D: -
V: TRBV21-1
size: -
J: TRBJ2-1

CDR3: CASSINEGEGLYEQYF
DNA: TGTGCCAGTAGTATTAATGAGGGGGAGGGCCTCTACGAGCAGTACTTC
D: -
V: TRBV19
size: -
J: TRBJ2-7

CDR3: CASGNTLTEQYF
DNA: TGTGCCAGCGGAAATACTCTTACGGAGCAGTACTTC
D: -
V: TRBV25-1
size: -
J: TRBJ2-5

CDR3: CASSWTGEETQYF
DNA: TGTGCCAGCAGTTGGACAGGGGAAGAGACCCAGTACTTC
D: TRBD1
V: TRBV28
size: -
J: TRBJ2-5

CDR3: CASREGEQFF
DNA: TGTGCCAGTCGCGAGGGGGAGCAGTTCTTC
D: -
V: TRBV28
size: -
J: TRBJ2-1